A selection of T cell receptor beta chains follows, all from one sample in a study of blood T cells in healthy people across ages. A single record per CDR3 protein comes from TCRdb applying MiXCR to the 5' RACE reads. The top ten hold approximately 2% of the sample, which has 1.5 million to 2 million distinct CDR3 sequences, roughly 49% seen once. Sequences were obtained from blood. The receptors come from a woman between 40 and 55 years old in good health. CDR3s include the opening cysteine and the closing phenylalanine or tryptophan. The D gene is left open where the match is weak. Not every row has a clone size; where given, it reads once, few, many or a size class.

CDR3 DNA	CDR3 protein	D gene	clone size	J gene	V gene
TGCGCCAGCAGCCCTGAGACGGGTAGCCTCCGGTGGAATAGTGGCTACACCTTC	CASSPETGSLRWNSGYTF	NA	NA	TRBJ1-2	TRBV5-1
TGCAGTGCTACGGGACAGCCCCGTCGGGAGACCCAGTTCTTC	CSATGQPRRETQFF	NA	NA	TRBJ2-1	TRBV20-1
TGCAGCCTAGCCGGACCGTCCTCCTACGAGCAGTACTTC	CSLAGPSSYEQYF	NA	NA	TRBJ2-7	TRBV20-1
TGTGCCAGCAGTTTATTCCTAGGACACCCCTACGAGCAGTACTTC	CASSLFLGHPYEQYF	NA	NA	TRBJ2-7	TRBV27
TGTGCCAGCAGCTCCCTGACGGGGGGGCTGATTGGAGATACGCAGTATTTT	CASSSLTGGLIGDTQYF	TRBD2	NA	TRBJ2-3	TRBV11-2
TGTGCCAGCAGGGGGGCAGGGAACCTCTATGGCTACACCTTC	CASRGAGNLYGYTF	NA	NA	TRBJ1-2	TRBV7-9
TGCGCCAGCAGCCAGGCAAATACAGGTCCTCAGGGGGCCTATGGCTACACCTTC	CASSQANTGPQGAYGYTF	TRBD1	few	TRBJ1-2	TRBV4-1
TGCGCCAGCAGCTATAACGCAGGGCTTGGCACTGAAGCTTTCTTT	CASSYNAGLGTEAFF	NA	NA	TRBJ1-1	TRBV5-1
TGTGCCAGGAGCTTATTAGCCCCCGAGCAGTACTTC	CARSLLAPEQYF	NA	NA	TRBJ2-7	TRBV7-9
TGTGCCAGCAGGGAAGGGCTCGGAGGGACCCAGTACTTC	CASREGLGGTQYF	NA	few	TRBJ2-5	TRBV25-1
TGTGCCAGCAGTCATCACACGGTCGGGGATGAGCAGTTCTTC	CASSHHTVGDEQFF	NA	NA	TRBJ2-1	TRBV6-5
TGTGCCAGCAGCCGTGACTGGGGCTACGAGCAGTACTTC	CASSRDWGYEQYF	NA	NA	TRBJ2-7	TRBV3-1
TGTGCCAGCAGTTCGGGGACTAGCGGTCCCCAGTACTTC	CASSSGTSGPQYF	TRBD2	NA	TRBJ2-5	TRBV6-2/TRBV6-3
TGTGCCAGCAGTTTACAGGGGCTTGAAGCTTTCTTT	CASSLQGLEAFF	NA	NA	TRBJ1-1	TRBV12-3/TRBV12-4
TGCAGTGCCGGAGTGTATTGGGAAGAGATCCAGTACTTC	CSAGVYWEEIQYF	NA	NA	TRBJ2-7	TRBV20-1
TGCAGTGCTAGAGATCCGGCCCATCAGACCCAGTACTTC	CSARDPAHQTQYF	NA	NA	TRBJ2-5	TRBV20-1
TGTGCCAGCAGTTTTCTAGCGGGGATTAGAGAGACCCAGTACTTC	CASSFLAGIRETQYF	TRBD2	few	TRBJ2-5	TRBV27
TGTGCCAGCAGTGAGGGACGGAGCGGGGGCCAAGAGACCCAGTACTTC	CASSEGRSGGQETQYF	TRBD2	NA	TRBJ2-5	TRBV6-1
TGCAGCGTCCGGGACGGCAAAAATCAGCCCCAGCATTTT	CSVRDGKNQPQHF	NA	few	TRBJ1-5	TRBV29-1
TGTGCCAGCAGTGCCTCAGGAGTTATTACGCAGTATTTT	CASSASGVITQYF	NA	NA	TRBJ2-3	TRBV6-1
TGTGCCAGCAGCTTGCCTCTAGGACTTTCCCAAGAGACCCAGTACTTC	CASSLPLGLSQETQYF	NA	NA	TRBJ2-5	TRBV5-5
TGTGCCACCAGTGGACAGGGGAGCTCCTACAATGAGCAGTTCTTC	CATSGQGSSYNEQFF	TRBD1	NA	TRBJ2-1	TRBV24-1
TGCGCCAGCAGCCAAGATATGGGGCTCTACGAGCAGTACTTC	CASSQDMGLYEQYF	NA	NA	TRBJ2-7	TRBV4-3
TGCGCCAGCGCCGAGGTGGCCTACAATGAGCAGTTCTTC	CASAEVAYNEQFF	NA	few	TRBJ2-1	TRBV4-3